Given below is one T cell receptor beta chain in context. The study recruited people aged 18 to 89 years across 24 US areas. Clinical history as reported by participants underpinned cohort assignment. The assay was immunoSEQ multiplex PCR, and TCRdb's table has in-frame clones only and misses some. The sample has hundreds of thousands of clones, more than 75% seen once. The data stem from a study of blood T cell repertoires in COVID-19. Overall study: Both acute and convalescent COVID-19 samples were obtained from the United States, Italy and Spain. In each case, the material was cDNA or gDNA derived from T cells, B-cell-depleted T cells, or PBMCs.

The CDR3 has 15 residues. The J gene is TRBJ2-1, the V gene TRBV12-2; the table gives TRBD2 as D, unverified against the DNA. TRBV12-2 is marked as a pseudogene. The sequencing sample was made of PBMCs or T cells enriched from blood (not recorded which). The source is a woman aged 50 to 60 who had recovered from COVID-19. CDR3 nucleotides: TGTGCAAGTCGTTGTATTTGCGGGAGGGCCAATGAGCAGTTCTTC. It translates to CASRCICGRANEQFF.